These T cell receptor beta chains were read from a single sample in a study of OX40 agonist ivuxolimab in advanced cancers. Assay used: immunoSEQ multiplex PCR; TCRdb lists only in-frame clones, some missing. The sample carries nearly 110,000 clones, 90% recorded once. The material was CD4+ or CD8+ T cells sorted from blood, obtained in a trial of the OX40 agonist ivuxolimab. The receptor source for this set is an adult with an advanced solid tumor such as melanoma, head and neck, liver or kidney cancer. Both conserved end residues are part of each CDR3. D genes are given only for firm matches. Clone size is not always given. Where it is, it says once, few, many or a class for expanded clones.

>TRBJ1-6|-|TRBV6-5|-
TGTGCCAGCACCCAAGTATTCGGGGGCGATTCACCCCTCCACTTT
CASTQVFGGDSPLHF
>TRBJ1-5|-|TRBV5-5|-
TGTGCCAGCAGCTCTCGGGACAATCAGCCCCAGCATTTT
CASSSRDNQPQHF
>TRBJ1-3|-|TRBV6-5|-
TGTGCCAGCGAGACCAGACAGTCTGGAAACACCATATATTTT
CASETRQSGNTIYF
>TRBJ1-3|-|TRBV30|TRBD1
TGTGCCTGGAACAGGGGGCTAGGAAACACCATATATTTT
CAWNRGLGNTIYF
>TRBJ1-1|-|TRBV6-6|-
TGTGCCAGCAGTTACGCAGGACCGAACGCTGAAGCTTTCTTT
CASSYAGPNAEAFF
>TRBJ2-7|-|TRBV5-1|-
TGCGCCAGCAGTTCGACCTACGTATTCTGGTACTTC
CASSSTYVFWYF
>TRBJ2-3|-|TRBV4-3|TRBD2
TGCGCCAGCAGCCAAGATCTCGGACTAGCCCCAGATACGCAGTATTTT
CASSQDLGLAPDTQYF
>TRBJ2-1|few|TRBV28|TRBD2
TGTGCCAGCAGAACTTCCGGGACAGCGTCTAGCGGGGGGAGCTCCTACAATGAGCAGTTCTTC
CASRTSGTASSGGSSYNEQFF
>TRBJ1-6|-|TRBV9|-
TGTGCCAGCAGCGGGTCGGTTCAGGGATATTCACCCCTCCACTTT
CASSGSVQGYSPLHF
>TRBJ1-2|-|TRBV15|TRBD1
TGTGCCACCAGCACGGACAGGGGTTCCCTCTATGGCTACACCTTC
CATSTDRGSLYGYTF
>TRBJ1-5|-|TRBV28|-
TGTGCCAGCAGTTTGGGGTTAGGGGCCGGTTTTCGAGTAGACAATCAGCCCCAGCATTTT
CASSLGLGAGFRVDNQPQHF
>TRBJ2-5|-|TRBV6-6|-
TGTGCCAGCAGTTACGGGGACCTCGCCCGGACCCAGTACTTC
CASSYGDLARTQYF
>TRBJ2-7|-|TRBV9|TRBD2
TGTGCCAGCAGCTTCCGGACTAGCGGGGGGGTGAACGAGCAGTACTTC
CASSFRTSGGVNEQYF
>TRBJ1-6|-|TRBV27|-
TGTGCCAGCAGTTTCAACAGGCAGACTAATTCACCCCTCCACTTT
CASSFNRQTNSPLHF
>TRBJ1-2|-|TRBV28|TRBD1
TGTGCCAGCACCTCCGGACAGGGGGACCTATATGGCTACACCTTC
CASTSGQGDLYGYTF
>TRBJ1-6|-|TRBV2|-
TGTGCCAGCAACCCAGGACAGTATAATTCACCCCTCCACTTT
CASNPGQYNSPLHF
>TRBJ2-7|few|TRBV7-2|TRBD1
TGTGCCAGCAGCGCCAGGACAGGGGGTCAGTACTTC
CASSARTGGQYF
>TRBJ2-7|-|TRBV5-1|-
TGCGCCAGCAGCGCCGAGAAGGGGATAACGTACTTC
CASSAEKGITYF
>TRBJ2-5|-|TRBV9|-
TGTGCCAGCAGCGTAGAAGGGGTAGAGGAGACCCAGTACTTC
CASSVEGVEETQYF
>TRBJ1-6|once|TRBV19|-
TGTGCCAGTAGTATAGAGGGTTATCCCTCAGCTAACAATTCACCCCTCCACTTT
CASSIEGYPSANNSPLHF
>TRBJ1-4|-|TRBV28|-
TGTGCCAGCAGGGATGAAAAACTGTTTTTT
CASRDEKLFF
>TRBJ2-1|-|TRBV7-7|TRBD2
TGTGCCAGCAGCTCCGGTAGCGGGGGAATTTACAATGAGCAGTTCTTC
CASSSGSGGIYNEQFF
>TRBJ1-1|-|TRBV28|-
TGTGCCAGCAGTTTCCCCATGAACACTGAAGCTTTCTTT
CASSFPMNTEAFF
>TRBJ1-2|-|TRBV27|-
TGTGCCAGCAGTTCCTTGGGCCCGGGCTATGGCTACACCTTC
CASSSLGPGYGYTF
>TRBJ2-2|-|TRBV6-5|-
TGTGCCAGCAGGGTTAGCGGATCGAACACCGGGGAGCTGTTTTTT
CASRVSGSNTGELFF
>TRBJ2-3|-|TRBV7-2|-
TGTGCCAGCAGCATCAATAGAGCAGATACGCAGTATTTT
CASSINRADTQYF
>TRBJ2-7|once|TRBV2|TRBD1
TGTGCCAGCAGTGAGGGACAGGTCAGGGATACCGAGCAGTACTTC
CASSEGQVRDTEQYF
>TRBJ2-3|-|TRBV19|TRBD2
TGTGCCAGTAGTGTTCCGGGGGGTGCAGATACGCAGTATTTT
CASSVPGGADTQYF
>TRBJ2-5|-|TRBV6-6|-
TGTGCCAGCAGTTACGGCCGGAAACAAGAGACCCAGTACTTC
CASSYGRKQETQYF
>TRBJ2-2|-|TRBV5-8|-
TGTGCCAGCAGCTTGGGGGCGGCGAACACCGGGGAGCTGTTTTTT
CASSLGAANTGELFF
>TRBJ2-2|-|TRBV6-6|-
TGTGCCAGCAGTCCTCCATTTACAGGGAACACCGGGGAGCTGTTTTTT
CASSPPFTGNTGELFF
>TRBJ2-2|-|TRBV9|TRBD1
TGTGCCAGCAGCGTTTCAGGGGGCAGCGGGGAGCTGTTTTTT
CASSVSGGSGELFF
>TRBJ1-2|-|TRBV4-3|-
TGCGCCAGCAGCCAAGATCGGGGGAGTTTTGGCTACACCTTC
CASSQDRGSFGYTF
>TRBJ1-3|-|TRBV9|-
TGTGCCAGCAGCGTAGAGGGGGCTGGAAACACCATATATTTT
CASSVEGAGNTIYF
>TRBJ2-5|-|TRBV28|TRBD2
TGTGCCAGCACACTCGGGGGGGACGTCCAAGAGACCCAGTACTTC
CASTLGGDVQETQYF
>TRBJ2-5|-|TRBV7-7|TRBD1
TGTGCCAGCAGCCGATCACCGGGACAGGGGGAAGAGACCCAGTACTTC
CASSRSPGQGEETQYF
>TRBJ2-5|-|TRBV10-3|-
TGTGCCATCAGTGTCCCAGGATCTTCAGAGACCCAGTACTTC
CAISVPGSSETQYF
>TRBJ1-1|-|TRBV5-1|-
TGCGCCAGCAGCTTGAAACCAGGGAACACTGAAGCTTTCTTT
CASSLKPGNTEAFF
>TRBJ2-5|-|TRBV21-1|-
TGTGCCAGCAGCAAAGGCCCTAGCTCCTCGAGGGAGACCCAGTACTTC
CASSKGPSSSRETQYF
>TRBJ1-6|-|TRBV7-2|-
TGTGCCAGCAGCTTATCTCCCTCGGGCTCCTATAATTCACCCCTCCACTTT
CASSLSPSGSYNSPLHF
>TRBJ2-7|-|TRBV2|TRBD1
TGTGCCAGCATTGATGCGGGAGGGACAGGGGGCTACGAGCAGTACTTC
CASIDAGGTGGYEQYF